This TCR beta chain came from a study of shared clonotypes between healthy human individuals. Findings of the study overall: Among non-shared clonotypes, generation probabilities were lower than among those shared by all four donors. Rarefaction analysis demonstrated incomplete sorted-subset sequencing notwithstanding large depth.

A remark on this clone: Its matching antigen is unknown.

Those who donated, Caucasian adults without exception, all lived in Nashville, Tennessee. A CD45RA+ naive subset and a CD45RA-negative memory subset were split from CD4+ cells. TCRdb's table, derived via immunoSEQ multiplex PCR, lists solely in-frame clones and lacks some. Of more than 200,000 clones in the sample, over 60% were seen once. This CDR3 is 13 amino acids long. V dropped 6 bases and J dropped 8 bases, with 16 bases sitting between them. Looked up from germline, CDR1 is KGHSH and CDR2 is LQKENI. The origin of this receptor is a man aged 30 to 45 in good health. The V call is TRBV18, the J call TRBJ1-2; D is ambiguous. The sample taken for sequencing was memory CD4+ T cells sorted from blood. The subset was: CD45RA-negative fraction. CDR3 sequence reads: CASSDYQTPGYTF. Here the CDR3 DNA reads TGTGCCAGCTCGGACTATCAAACGCCCGGCTACACCTTC.